The text below deals with one T cell receptor beta chain. Only in-frame clones appear in the TCRdb table, and some are missing; sequencing was by immunoSEQ multiplex PCR. Here the sample spans 150,000 to 200,000 clones, over 80% being singletons. From germline, CDR1 is MNHNS and CDR2 SASEGT. With 3 bases clipped from V and 5 bases from J, the junction kept 9 bases outside the gene matches. The CDR3 length is 15 residues. The sample comes from a study of shared clonotypes between healthy human individuals. This chain uses TRBV6-1 with TRBJ2-5, with 7 positions matching TRBD1. Sequencing was performed on naive CD4+ T cells sorted from blood. Noted subset: CD45RA+ positively selected. This sequence originates from a woman under 40 in good health. The CDR3 DNA reads TGTGCCAGCAGTGAGGCCGGAAGGGGGCTGGAGACCCAGTACTTC. Translated: CASSEAGRGLETQYF.